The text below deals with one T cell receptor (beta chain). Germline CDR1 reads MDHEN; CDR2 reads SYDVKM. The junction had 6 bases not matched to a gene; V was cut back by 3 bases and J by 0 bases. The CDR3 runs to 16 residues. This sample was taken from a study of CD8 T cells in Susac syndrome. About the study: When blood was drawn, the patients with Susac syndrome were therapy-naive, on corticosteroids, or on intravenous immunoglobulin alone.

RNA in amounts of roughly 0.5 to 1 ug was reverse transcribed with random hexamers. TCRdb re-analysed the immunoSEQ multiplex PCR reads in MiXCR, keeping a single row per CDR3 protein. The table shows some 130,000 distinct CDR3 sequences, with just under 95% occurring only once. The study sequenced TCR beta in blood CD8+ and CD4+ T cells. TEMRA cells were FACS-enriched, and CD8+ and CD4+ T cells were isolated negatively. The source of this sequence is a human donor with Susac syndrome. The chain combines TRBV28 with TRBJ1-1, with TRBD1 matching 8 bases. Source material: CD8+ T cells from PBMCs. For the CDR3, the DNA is TGTGCCAGCAGTTTTCCCCCGACAGGGGTGAACACTGAAGCTTTCTTT. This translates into CASSFPPTGVNTEAFF.